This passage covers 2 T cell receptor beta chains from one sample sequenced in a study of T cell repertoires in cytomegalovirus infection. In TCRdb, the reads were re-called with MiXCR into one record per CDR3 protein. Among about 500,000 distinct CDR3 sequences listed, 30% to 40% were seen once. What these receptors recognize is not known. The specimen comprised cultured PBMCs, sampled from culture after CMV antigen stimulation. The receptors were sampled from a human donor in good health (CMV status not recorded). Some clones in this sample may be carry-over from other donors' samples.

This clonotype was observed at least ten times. DNA of the CDR3: TGTGCCAGCAGCCCGACCGCCTCCTGGGGGACTGAAGCTTTCTTT. Encoded protein: CASSPTASWGTEAFF. V usage is TRBV11-3 and J usage is TRBJ1-1; weak D call: TRBD1 (5 bases). The V end was cut by 5 bases, the J end by 5 bases, with 18 bases between. CDR1 is SGHNT and CDR2 is YENEEA in the germline V gene. This CDR3 comprises 15 residues.

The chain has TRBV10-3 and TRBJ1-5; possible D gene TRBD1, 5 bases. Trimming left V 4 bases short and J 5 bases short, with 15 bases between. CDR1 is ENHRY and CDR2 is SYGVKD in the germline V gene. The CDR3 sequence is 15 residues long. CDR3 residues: CAISAWGGGDQPQHF. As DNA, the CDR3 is TGTGCCATCAGTGCCTGGGGTGGAGGGGATCAGCCCCAGCATTTT.